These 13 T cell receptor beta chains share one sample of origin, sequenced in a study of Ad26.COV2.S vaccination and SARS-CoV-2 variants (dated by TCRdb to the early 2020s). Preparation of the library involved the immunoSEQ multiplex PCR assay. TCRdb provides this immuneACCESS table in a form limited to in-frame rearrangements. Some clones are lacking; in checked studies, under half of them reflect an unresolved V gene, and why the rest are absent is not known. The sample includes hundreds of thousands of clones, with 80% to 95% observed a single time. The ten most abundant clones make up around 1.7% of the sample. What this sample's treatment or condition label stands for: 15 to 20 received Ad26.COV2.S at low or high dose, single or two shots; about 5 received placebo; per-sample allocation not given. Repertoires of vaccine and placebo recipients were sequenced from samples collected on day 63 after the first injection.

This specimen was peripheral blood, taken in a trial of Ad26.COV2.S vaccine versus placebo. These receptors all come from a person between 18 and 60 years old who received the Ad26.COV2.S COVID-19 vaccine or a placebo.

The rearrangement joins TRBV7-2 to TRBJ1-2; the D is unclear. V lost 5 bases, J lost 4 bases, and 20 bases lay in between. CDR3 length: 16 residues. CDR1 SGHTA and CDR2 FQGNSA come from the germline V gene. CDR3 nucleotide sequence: TGTGCCAGCAGCACCGAACTGGACGGGCTAGGCTATGGCTACACCTTC. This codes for CASSTELDGLGYGYTF.

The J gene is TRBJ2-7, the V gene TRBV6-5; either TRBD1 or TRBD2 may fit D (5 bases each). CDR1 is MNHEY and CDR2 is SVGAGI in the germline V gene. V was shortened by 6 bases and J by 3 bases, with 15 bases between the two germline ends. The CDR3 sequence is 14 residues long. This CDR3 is CASSPRDAVYEQYF. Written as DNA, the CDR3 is TGTGCCAGCAGCCCCCGGGACGCAGTCTACGAGCAGTACTTC.

CDR3 loop: CAWSRDRGFEQYF. The CDR3 DNA is TGTGCCTGGTCACGGGACAGGGGGTTCGAGCAGTACTTC. The chain combines TRBV30 with TRBJ2-7, with TRBD1 matching over 11 bases. The germline V gene has CDR1 GTSNPN and CDR2 SVGIG (reference sequence). The CDR3 totals 13 residues. The V segment lost 5 bases and the J segment 6 bases; nucleotides outside the gene matches: 6.

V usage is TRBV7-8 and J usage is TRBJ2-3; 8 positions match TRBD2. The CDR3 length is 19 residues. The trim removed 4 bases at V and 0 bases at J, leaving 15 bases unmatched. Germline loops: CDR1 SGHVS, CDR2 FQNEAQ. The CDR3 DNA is TGTGCCAGCAGCTCCTCACGCATCCCAGCGGGGGCTAGCACAGATACGCAGTATTTT. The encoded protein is CASSSSRIPAGASTDTQYF.

The CDR3 DNA reads as TGTGCCAGCAGCTTACCTCGGACAGGGCAGACCTACGAGCAGTACTTC. This sequence encodes CASSLPRTGQTYEQYF. The chain is built from TRBV7-9 and TRBJ2-7, with 8 bases fitting TRBD1. V trimming: 2 bases; J trimming: 2 bases; junction bases outside the gene matches: 8. The CDR3 totals 16 residues. The V gene's germline CDR1 is SEHNR and CDR2 FQNEAQ (reference sequence).

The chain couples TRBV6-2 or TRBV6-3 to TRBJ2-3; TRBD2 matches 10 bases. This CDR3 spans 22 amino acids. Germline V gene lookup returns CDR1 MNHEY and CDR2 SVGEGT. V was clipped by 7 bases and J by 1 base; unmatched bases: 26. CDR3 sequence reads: CASTPTPLFYSNLAGGTDTQYF. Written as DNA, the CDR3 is TGTGCCAGCACCCCCACGCCCCTATTTTATTCAAACCTAGCGGGGGGCACAGATACGCAGTATTTT.

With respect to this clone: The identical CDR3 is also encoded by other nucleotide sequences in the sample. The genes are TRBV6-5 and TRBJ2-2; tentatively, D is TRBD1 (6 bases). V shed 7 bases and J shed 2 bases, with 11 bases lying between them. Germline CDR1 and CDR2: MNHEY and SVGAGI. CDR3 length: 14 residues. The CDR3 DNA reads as TGTGCCAGCAACAGGGATCCAAACACCGGGGAGCTGTTTTTT. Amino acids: CASNRDPNTGELFF.

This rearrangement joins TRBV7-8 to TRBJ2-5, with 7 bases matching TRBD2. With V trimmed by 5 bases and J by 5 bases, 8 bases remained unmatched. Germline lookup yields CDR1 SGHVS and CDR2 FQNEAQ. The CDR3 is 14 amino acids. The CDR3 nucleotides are TGTGCCAGCAGCCCCGCGGGGGAGAGGGAGACCCAGTACTTC. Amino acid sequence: CASSPAGERETQYF.

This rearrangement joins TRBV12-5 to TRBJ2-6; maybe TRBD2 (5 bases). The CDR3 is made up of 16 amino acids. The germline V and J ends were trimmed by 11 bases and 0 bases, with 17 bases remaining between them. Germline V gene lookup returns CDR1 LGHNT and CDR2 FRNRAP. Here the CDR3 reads CACTRTASSGANVLTF. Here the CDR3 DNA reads TGTGCTTGCACCAGGACTGCGAGCTCTGGGGCCAACGTCCTGACTTTC.

The CDR3, as DNA: TGTGCCAGCAGCTTCCCTATGGGGGCGCTTGTAGGTGAAGCTTTCTTT. As protein: CASSFPMGALVGEAFF. This chain connects TRBV11-2 to TRBJ1-1, with TRBD1 as a possible D gene (6 bases). Germline lookup yields CDR1 SGHAT and CDR2 FQNNGV. V shed 3 bases and J shed 7 bases, with 21 bases lying between them. This CDR3 comprises 16 residues.

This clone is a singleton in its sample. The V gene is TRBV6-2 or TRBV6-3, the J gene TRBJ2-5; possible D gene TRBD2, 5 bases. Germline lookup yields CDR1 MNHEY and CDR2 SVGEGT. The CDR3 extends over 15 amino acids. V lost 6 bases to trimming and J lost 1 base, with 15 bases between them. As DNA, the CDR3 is TGTGCCAGCAGCCTGGCTGCGGCGGGCCAAGAGACCCAGTACTTC. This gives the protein CASSLAAAGQETQYF.

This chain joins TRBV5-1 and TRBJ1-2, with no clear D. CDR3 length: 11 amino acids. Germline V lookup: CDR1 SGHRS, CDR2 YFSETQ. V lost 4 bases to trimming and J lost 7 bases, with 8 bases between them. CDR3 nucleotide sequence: TGCGCCAGCAGCCCAGGACTTGGCTACACCTTC. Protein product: CASSPGLGYTF.

CDR3 in DNA: TGTGCCAGCAGTACCTTCAGCGGTGCGCAGTATTTT. Its translation is CASSTFSGAQYF. The chain links TRBV11-2 to TRBJ2-3; a possible D gene is TRBD2 (5 bases). Per germline, CDR1 SGHAT and CDR2 FQNNGV. This CDR3 spans 12 amino acids. Trimming left V 6 bases short and J 10 bases short, with 14 bases between.